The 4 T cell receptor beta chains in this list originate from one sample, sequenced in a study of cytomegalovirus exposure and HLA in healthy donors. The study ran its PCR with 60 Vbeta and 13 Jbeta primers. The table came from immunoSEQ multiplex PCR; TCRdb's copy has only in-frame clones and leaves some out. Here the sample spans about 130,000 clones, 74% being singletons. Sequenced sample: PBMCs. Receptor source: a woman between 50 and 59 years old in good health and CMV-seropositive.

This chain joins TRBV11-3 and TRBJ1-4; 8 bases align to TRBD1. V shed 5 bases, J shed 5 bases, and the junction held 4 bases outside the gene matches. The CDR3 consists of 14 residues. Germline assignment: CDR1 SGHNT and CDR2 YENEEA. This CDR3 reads CASSGTGGNEKLFF. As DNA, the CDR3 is TGTGCCAGCAGCGGCACAGGGGGGAATGAAAAACTGTTTTTT.

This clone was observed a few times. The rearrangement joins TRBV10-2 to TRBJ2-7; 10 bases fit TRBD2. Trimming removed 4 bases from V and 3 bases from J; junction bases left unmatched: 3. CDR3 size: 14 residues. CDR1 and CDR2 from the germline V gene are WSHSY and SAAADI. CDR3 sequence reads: CASSALAGHYEQYF. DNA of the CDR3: TGCGCCAGCAGTGCACTAGCGGGGCACTACGAGCAGTACTTC.

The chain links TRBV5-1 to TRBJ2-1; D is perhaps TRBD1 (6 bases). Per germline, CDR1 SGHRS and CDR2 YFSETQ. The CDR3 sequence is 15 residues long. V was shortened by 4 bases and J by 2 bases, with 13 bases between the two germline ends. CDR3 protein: CASSPNQGPYNEQFF. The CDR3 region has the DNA TGCGCCAGCAGCCCCAACCAGGGGCCCTACAATGAGCAGTTCTTC.

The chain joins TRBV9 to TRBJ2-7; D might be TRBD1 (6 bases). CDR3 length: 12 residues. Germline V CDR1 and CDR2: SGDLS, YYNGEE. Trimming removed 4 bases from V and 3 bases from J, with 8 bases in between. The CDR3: CASSPDSYEQYF. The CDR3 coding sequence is TGTGCCAGCAGCCCGGACAGCTACGAGCAGTACTTC.